The 22 T cell receptor beta chains below were found in one sample sequenced in a study of post-analysis software for immune sequencing data. These receptors lack a known antigen. The authors incorporated unique molecular identifiers into the TCR beta cDNA libraries. Each CDR3 protein is one row after TCRdb ran MiXCR on the PCR reads. The table shows a few hundred thousand distinct CDR3 sequences, with approximately 34% occurring only once. Study-level findings and limits: Relative to controls, patients had about 5 TRBV segments at higher frequency, with TRBV5-6, TRBV5-1 and TRBV20-1 among these.

The sequenced sample was blood. These receptors were obtained from a girl aged 2-17 years with multiple sclerosis.

This clonotype was counted only a few times. The CDR3 spells CASSTGTRSRNNEQFF. CDR3 nucleotides: TGTGCCAGCAGTACCGGGACCAGGTCTCGGAACAATGAGCAGTTCTTC. V usage is TRBV12-3 or TRBV12-4 and J usage is TRBJ2-1; either TRBD1 or TRBD2 may supply D (5 bases each). V shed 5 bases and J shed 5 bases, with 19 bases lying between them. The CDR3 is 16 residues long.

This clonotype turned up a few times. V and J are TRBV5-1 and TRBJ2-3; the match to TRBD2 covers 10 bases. Germline CDR1 and CDR2: SGHRS and YFSETQ. The CDR3 contains 16 residues. V trimming: 6 bases; J trimming: 0 bases; junction bases outside the gene matches: 7. The DNA of the CDR3 is TGCGCCAGCATTTGGGGGACTAGCGCGAGCACAGATACGCAGTATTTT. Amino acids: CASIWGTSASTDTQYF.

This clonotype was counted only a few times. The CDR3, as DNA: TGTGCCAGCAGCCACCTTACAGGGACTTCTGGGAATGAGCAGTTCTTC. Its protein product is CASSHLTGTSGNEQFF. The V and J genes are TRBV3-1 and TRBJ2-1; TRBD1 or TRBD2 may be the D gene (6 bases each). CDR1 and CDR2 (germline): LGHDT, YNNKEL (reference sequence). The CDR3 is made up of 16 amino acids. Deletions cut 3 bases from V and 7 bases from J, with 19 bases between.

V and J are TRBV5-1 and TRBJ1-4, with TRBD1 matching over 11 bases. The trim removed 4 bases at V and 8 bases at J, leaving 7 bases unmatched. The CDR3 sequence is 15 residues long. Germline values: CDR1 SGHRS, CDR2 YFSETQ. The CDR3 DNA is TGCGCCAGCAGCCGAGGACAGGGGGCTGTCGAAAAACTGTTTTTT. Translated, it gives CASSRGQGAVEKLFF.

This clonotype turned up a few times. The rearrangement uses TRBV20-1 and TRBJ1-2, with no clear D. Trimming stripped 6 bases from V and 10 bases from J, with 6 bases between. The CDR3 runs to 8 residues. CDR1 is DFQATT, CDR2 SNEGSKA, per germline (reference sequence). The CDR3 DNA follows: TGCAGTGCCCCCACCTACACCTTC. Translating it yields CSAPTYTF.

CDR3 residues: CASSVLQGTANYGYTF. The CDR3 DNA sequence: TGTGCCAGCAGTGTTCTACAGGGGACCGCTAACTATGGCTACACCTTC. The gene calls are TRBV28 and TRBJ1-2, with 7 bases that match TRBD1. V was clipped by 5 bases and J by 0 bases; unmatched bases: 9. Germline CDR1 is MDHEN and CDR2 is SYDVKM. CDR3 size: 16 residues.

There are a few counts of this clonotype. The chain joins TRBV6-6 to TRBJ1-2, with D unclear. The germline V and J ends were trimmed by 4 bases and 11 bases, with 17 bases remaining between them. The CDR3 has 13 amino acids. Germline-derived CDR1 and CDR2 are MNHNY and SVGAGI (reference sequence). CDR3 nucleotide sequence: TGTGCCAGCAGTTCCCCCGACCCCGGGGATTACACCTTC. It is translated as CASSSPDPGDYTF.

This clonotype was observed many times. CDR3 loop: CSALGQGSNTGELFF. The CDR3 bases are TGCAGTGCTCTCGGACAGGGTTCGAACACCGGGGAGCTGTTTTTT. This chain joins TRBV20-1 and TRBJ2-2; 8 bases agree with TRBD1. The V segment lost 5 bases and the J segment 0 bases; nucleotides outside the gene matches: 5. This CDR3 comprises 15 residues. CDR1 and CDR2 from the germline V gene are DFQATT and SNEGSKA (reference sequence).

The chain recombines TRBV10-3 with TRBJ2-1, with 8 bases matching TRBD1. From germline, CDR1 is ENHRY and CDR2 SYGVKD. J gave up 6 bases and V 5 bases, and 3 bases lay outside the gene matches. CDR3 length equals 13 residues. CDR3 nucleotide sequence: TGTGCCATCAGTAGGACAGGGAGCAATGAGCAGTTCTTC. Translated: CAISRTGSNEQFF.

The table lists this clonotype with a few counts. This chain uses TRBV4-1 with TRBJ2-3; D unclear. Trimming pared 6 bases from V and 4 bases from J, leaving 14 bases between. The CDR3 has 14 amino acids. The V gene's germline CDR1 is MGHRA and CDR2 YSYEKL. CDR3 bases: TGCGCCAGCAGGCACAAATCACTTCCAGATACGCAGTATTTT. Its protein product is CASRHKSLPDTQYF.

The CDR3 DNA reads as TGTGCCAGCACCTGGTCCTCGGGCGAGCAGTACTTC. Translation gives CASTWSSGEQYF. The chain has TRBV7-9 and TRBJ2-7, with unresolved D. Between the trimmed V and J ends, which lost 7 bases and 6 bases, there was a span of 13 bases. CDR1 is SEHNR and CDR2 is FQNEAQ in the germline V gene (reference sequence). This CDR3 has 12 amino acids.

This rearrangement joins TRBV20-1 to TRBJ1-2; TRBD1 agrees at 11 bases. In germline, CDR1 is DFQATT, CDR2 SNEGSKA (reference sequence). CDR3 size: 15 residues. The ends lost 4 bases at V and 4 bases at J; junction bases unmatched: 8. CDR3 nucleotides: TGCAGTGCTAACCCGGACAGGGGGCCAAGCTATGGCTACACCTTC. It translates to CSANPDRGPSYGYTF.

The chain links TRBV6-1 to TRBJ2-5; a weak D match, TRBD2 (7 bases). The J call could be wrong; TRBJ2-7 is a better fit for the DNA end. The CDR3 contains 13 residues. Germline V gene data show CDR1 as MNHNS and CDR2 as SASEGT. CDR3 region: CASGGGHTYEQYF. As DNA, the CDR3 is TGTGCCAGCGGGGGGGGACATACCTACGAGCAGTACTTC.

This clonotype came up a few times. The chain carries TRBV6-1 and TRBJ1-6; 7 bases align to TRBD1. Germline V lookup: CDR1 MNHNS, CDR2 SASEGT. Unmatched junction bases numbered 5, after V lost 4 bases and J lost 11 bases. The CDR3 extends over 13 amino acids. As DNA, the CDR3 is TGTGCCAGCAGTGGCACAGGGGATGCACCCCTCCACTTT. Residues: CASSGTGDAPLHF.

There are a few counts of this clonotype. This sequence joins TRBV13 and TRBJ2-5; a weak D match, TRBD2 (6 bases). The DNA end is more similar to TRBJ2-7, so the J call may be wrong. CDR3 length: 16 residues. Germline V gene data show CDR1 as PRHDT and CDR2 as FYEKMQ (reference sequence). The CDR3 sequence: CASSFGGGKGSLEQYF. CDR3 coding DNA: TGTGCCAGCAGTTTTGGGGGAGGCAAAGGGAGCCTCGAGCAGTACTTC.

The V call is TRBV4-1, the J call TRBJ1-5; D is possibly TRBD1 (5 bases). The CDR3 is 16 amino acids. Germline lookup yields CDR1 MGHRA and CDR2 YSYEKL. The V gene lost 0 bases and the J gene lost 5 bases, with 14 bases spanning the gap. The CDR3 is CASSQERGHEHQPQHF. In DNA form, the CDR3 reads TGCGCCAGCAGCCAAGAAAGGGGCCATGAGCATCAGCCCCAGCATTTT.

This clonotype was observed a few times. This chain uses TRBV29-1 with TRBJ1-1; 7 nucleotides line up with TRBD1. The CDR3 is 15 residues long. Per germline, CDR1 SQVTM and CDR2 ANQGSEA. The V gene end was trimmed by 2 bases and the J gene end by 0 bases; junction bases not matched to a gene: 6. In nucleotides, the CDR3 is TGCAGCGTTGAAAAAGGAGGGGGCTTGAACACTGAAGCTTTCTTT. It translates to CSVEKGGGLNTEAFF.

This clonotype showed up just a few times. The V and J genes are TRBV19 and TRBJ2-4; 8 nucleotides line up with TRBD1. The J call may be mistaken, given a closer DNA end match to TRBJ2-7. Germline values: CDR1 LNHDA, CDR2 SQIVND (reference sequence). This CDR3 spans 14 amino acids. Here the CDR3 reads CASSRGQAYYEQYF. DNA of the CDR3: TGTGCCAGTAGTAGGGGACAGGCATACTACGAGCAGTACTTC.

This clonotype showed up just a few times. V is TRBV5-8 and J is TRBJ2-7; the D gene is possibly TRBD1 (5 bases). CDR3 length: 13 amino acids. V lost 9 bases to trimming and J lost 6 bases, with 19 bases between them. Germline V lookup: CDR1 SGHTS, CDR2 YDEGEE. The CDR3 nucleotides read TGTGCCACCTGCAGGGCCAGGGTGGGCGAGCAGTACTTC. This codes for CATCRARVGEQYF.

The sample holds a few counts of this clonotype. The chain joins TRBV5-1 to TRBJ1-2; no clear D gene. V was trimmed by 7 bases and J by 2 bases, leaving 15 bases between them. This CDR3 has 14 amino acids. Germline assignment: CDR1 SGHRS and CDR2 YFSETQ. CDR3 loop: CASGNHQVNYGYTF. CDR3 bases: TGCGCCAGCGGGAATCACCAAGTCAACTATGGCTACACCTTC.

V usage is TRBV7-3 and J usage is TRBJ1-2, with a possible D match to TRBD1 (6 bases). CDR3 length: 15 residues. Germline CDR1 is SGHTA and CDR2 is FQGTGA. V was pared by 1 base and J by 3 bases, with 12 bases between. DNA for the CDR3: TGTGCCAGCAGCTTAAGGAAGGGGGGAGACTATGGCTACACCTTC. Translated: CASSLRKGGDYGYTF.

The rearrangement links TRBV4-2 to TRBJ1-5, with 8 bases matching TRBD1. The CDR3 totals 15 residues. CDR1 is LGHNA and CDR2 is YNFKEQ in the germline V gene. With V trimmed by 4 bases and J by 7 bases, 9 bases remained unmatched. This CDR3 is CASSPTGEGGQPQHF. DNA of the CDR3: TGTGCCAGCAGCCCGACAGGGGAAGGAGGCCAGCCCCAGCATTTT.